Below are 29 T cell receptor beta chains sequenced from a single sample in a study of radiotherapy plus CTLA-4 blockade in lung cancer. Method: immunoSEQ multiplex PCR; TCRdb's copy keeps in-frame clones and lacks some. The sample yields around 42,000 clones, roughly 60% seen once. Material: peripheral blood, obtained from a patient treated with radiotherapy plus ipilimumab. The receptors were gathered from a human donor with non-small cell lung cancer who had a partial response to radiotherapy plus ipilimumab.

CDR3 region: CASSQVEGSSYGYTF. CDR3 DNA sequence: TGCGCCAGCAGCCAAGTGGAGGGTAGTTCCTATGGCTACACCTTC. The chain combines TRBV4-3 with TRBJ1-2; D not resolved. This CDR3 is 15 amino acids long. V lost 1 base to trimming and J lost 4 bases, with 13 bases between them. CDR1 and CDR2 (germline): LGHNA, YSLEER.

J is TRBJ1-5 and V is TRBV27; 9 bases align to TRBD1. The germline gives CDR1 MNHEY, CDR2 SMNVEV (reference sequence). Unmatched junction bases numbered 6, after V lost 3 bases and J lost 3 bases. This CDR3 region has 16 residues. Here the CDR3 DNA reads TGTGCCAGCAGTTTGACAGGGGGTAAGAACAATCAGCCCCAGCATTTT. Amino acids: CASSLTGGKNNQPQHF.

This clone has only a few counts. The chain carries TRBV21-1 and TRBJ1-2; TRBD1 is the table's D call and was not checked against the DNA. TRBV21-1 is classified as a pseudogene. CDR3 size: 15 residues. CDR3 amino acids: CASSKLGDKVYGYTF. The CDR3 DNA sequence: TGTGCCAGCAGCAAACTGGGGGACAAGGTCTATGGCTACACCTTC.

The V gene is TRBV2, the J gene TRBJ2-7, with TRBD2 as a possible D gene (6 bases). V was trimmed by 8 bases and J by 2 bases, leaving 13 bases between them. The germline CDR1 and CDR2 sequences are SNHLY and FYNNEI. CDR3 length: 13 residues. This chain's CDR3 is CASSLEGTYEQYF. The CDR3 bases are TGTGCCAGCTCCCTGGAGGGTACCTACGAGCAGTACTTC.

The chain carries TRBV7-2 and TRBJ2-2, with 8 bases fitting TRBD2. V gave up 4 bases and J gave up 0 bases; unmatched junction bases: 10. Germline V CDR1 and CDR2: SGHTA, FQGNSA. The CDR3 is 18 residues long. CDR3 loop: CASSSLGRGASNTGELFF. The CDR3 DNA sequence: TGTGCCAGCAGCTCCCTAGGGCGGGGGGCTTCGAACACCGGGGAGCTGTTTTTT.

This chain joins TRBV30 and TRBJ1-6; weak D call: TRBD1 (6 bases). Germline values: CDR1 GTSNPN, CDR2 SVGIG (reference sequence). This CDR3 is 18 amino acids long. V gave up 0 bases and J gave up 6 bases, with 21 bases separating them. The CDR3: CAWSVQGGDRFFNSPLHF. In DNA form, the CDR3 reads TGTGCCTGGAGTGTACAGGGTGGGGACCGCTTTTTTAATTCACCCCTCCACTTT.

This chain joins TRBV30 and TRBJ1-6; 9 positions match TRBD1. Germline V gene sequence: CDR1 GTSNPN, CDR2 SVGIG (reference sequence). The CDR3 has 15 amino acids. Losses at the gene ends were 0 bases for V and 13 bases for J; bases not matched to a gene: 10. In DNA form, the CDR3 reads TGTGCCTGGAGTGTGGGGGGACAGGGCCTAATCCCCCTCCACTTT. Protein sequence: CAWSVGGQGLIPLHF. Based on the CDR3 plus reference TRBV30 and TRBJ1-6, the full variable domain is SQTIHQWPATLVQPVGSPLSLECTVEGTSNPNLYWYRQAAGRGLQLLFYSVGIGQISSEVPQNLSASRPQDRQFILSSKKLLLSDSGFYLCAWSVGGQGLIPLHFGNGTRLTVT.

This clone was recorded only once. The chain couples TRBV28 to TRBJ1-1; tentative D call: TRBD1 (6 bases). The CDR3 runs to 12 residues. The V and J ends lost 6 bases and 7 bases respectively, with 12 bases between them. The germline gives CDR1 MDHEN, CDR2 SYDVKM. CDR3 DNA: TGTGCCAGCAGCCTACAACAGGGTGAAGCTTTCTTT. It encodes CASSLQQGEAFF.

This chain joins TRBV19 and TRBJ2-2, with D uncertain. The CDR3 loop spans 13 amino acids. The V end lost 1 base, the J end lost 5 bases, and 5 bases lay between the germline ends. CDR1 and CDR2 from the germline V gene are LNHDA and SQIVND (reference sequence). DNA of the CDR3: TGTGCCAGTAGTATAGTCGGGACCGGGGAGCTGTTTTTT. Translated, it gives CASSIVGTGELFF.

The V and J genes are TRBV25-1 and TRBJ1-1; maybe TRBD1 (6 bases). The CDR3 runs 14 residues. Trimming stripped 2 bases from V and 4 bases from J, with 11 bases between. CDR1 and CDR2 from the germline V gene are MGHDK and SYGVNS. The CDR3 protein is CASSEGGHITEAFF. CDR3 DNA: TGTGCCAGCAGTGAAGGGGGCCATATCACTGAAGCTTTCTTT.

The genes are TRBV19 and TRBJ1-1, with D maybe TRBD1 (6 bases). This CDR3 comprises 14 residues. Between the trimmed V and J ends, which lost 6 bases and 6 bases, there was a span of 17 bases. CDR1 LNHDA and CDR2 SQIVND come from the germline V gene (reference sequence). Written as DNA, the CDR3 is TGTGCCAGTAGGAAACAGGGTTTCGTCTCTGAAGCTTTCTTT. Amino acid sequence: CASRKQGFVSEAFF.

This clone was detected once. The rearrangement links TRBV13 to TRBJ2-3, with 10 bases identical to TRBD2. CDR1 is PRHDT, CDR2 FYEKMQ, per germline (reference sequence). This CDR3 spans 14 amino acids. The V and J ends lost 5 bases and 6 bases, in that order; junction bases with no gene match: 5. The CDR3 nucleotides read TGTGCCAGCAGCCCTAGTAGCGGGGGGGATACGCAGTATTTT. It codes for CASSPSSGGDTQYF.

V usage is TRBV9 and J usage is TRBJ1-4; D may be TRBD1 (6 bases). Trimming removed 3 bases from V and 3 bases from J, with 18 bases in between. This CDR3 region has 17 residues. Germline V gives CDR1 SGDLS, CDR2 YYNGEE. CDR3 loop: CASSEGRRGGANEKLFF. DNA for the CDR3: TGTGCCAGCAGCGAGGGCCGCAGGGGTGGGGCTAATGAAAAACTGTTTTTT.

In this sample, this clone turned up many times. The genes are TRBV5-1 and TRBJ2-7; 8 bases align to TRBD2. The germline V gene has CDR1 SGHRS and CDR2 YFSETQ. V lost 0 bases and J lost 3; bases outside the gene matches: 11. The CDR3 extends over 17 amino acids. CDR3 in DNA: TGCGCCAGCAGCTTGGCATTAACCCCCGGGGGGGTCTACGAGCAGTACTTC. It translates to CASSLALTPGGVYEQYF.

The chain employs TRBV27 and TRBJ1-1; tentatively, D is TRBD1 (5 bases). The CDR3 is 18 residues long. Trimming removed 1 base from V and 4 bases from J, with 22 bases in between. Germline CDR1 reads MNHEY; CDR2 reads SMNVEV (reference sequence). The CDR3 loop reads CASSLFNIAGRGGTEAFF. Here the CDR3 DNA reads TGTGCCAGCAGTTTATTTAATATAGCGGGTAGGGGTGGCACTGAAGCTTTCTTT.

This sequence joins TRBV4-1 and TRBJ2-2, with 7 bases that match TRBD1. The CDR3 sequence is 14 residues long. Germline values: CDR1 MGHRA, CDR2 YSYEKL. After removal of 8 bases from V and 2 bases from J, the junction contained 5 bases not matched to a gene. The CDR3 coding sequence is TGCGCCAGCCTCGGGACAGTTAACACCGGGGAGCTGTTTTTT. Protein sequence: CASLGTVNTGELFF.

The chain is built from TRBV5-6 and TRBJ2-7; 7 bases map to TRBD1. The ends lost 1 base at V and 5 bases at J; junction bases unmatched: 3. Germline V gene data show CDR1 as SGHDT and CDR2 as YYEEEE. The CDR3 covers 13 residues. CDR3 DNA: TGTGCCAGCAGCTTGTCCGGGACAGACGAGCAGTACTTC. It codes for CASSLSGTDEQYF. The variable domain in full, with the rest retrieved from reference TRBV5-6 and TRBJ2-7, is DAGVTQSPTHLIKTRGQQVTLRCSPKSGHDTVSWYQQALGQGPQFIFQYYEEEERQRGNFPDRFSGHQFPNYSSELNVNALLLGDSALYLCASSLSGTDEQYFGPGTRLTVT.

CDR3 loop: CASSLGQGATEAFF. CDR3 DNA sequence: TGTGCCAGTAGTCTCGGACAGGGGGCCACTGAAGCTTTCTTT. The chain combines TRBV19 with TRBJ1-1; 11 bases are a match to TRBD1. This CDR3 has 14 residues. From germline, CDR1 is LNHDA and CDR2 SQIVND (reference sequence). V dropped 5 bases and J dropped 4; count of bases not matched to a gene: 3.

The J gene is TRBJ2-3, the V gene TRBV6-1, with a possible D match to TRBD2 (5 bases). Trimming took 6 bases from V and 1 from J, leaving 5 bases between them. Germline CDR1 and CDR2: MNHNS and SASEGT. This CDR3 region has 12 residues. In nucleotides, the CDR3 is TGTGCCAGCAGGGGAGGCACAGATACGCAGTATTTT. Translated, it gives CASRGGTDTQYF.

The CDR3 sequence: CASSQNYGYTF. CDR3 bases: TGCGCCAGCAGTCAGAACTATGGCTACACCTTC. V gene TRBV5-1 combines with J gene TRBJ1-2; D gene ambiguous. V was shortened by 5 bases and J by 2 bases, with 4 bases between the two germline ends. The V gene's germline CDR1 is SGHRS and CDR2 YFSETQ. This CDR3 contains 11 residues.

In DNA, the CDR3 is TGTGCCAGCAGTGAAGGACTAGCGGGATGGGAGCAGTACTTC. Protein sequence: CASSEGLAGWEQYF. The chain couples TRBV2 to TRBJ2-5; 11 nucleotides line up with TRBD2. The V segment lost 1 base and the J segment 11 bases; nucleotides outside the gene matches: 6. Germline V lookup: CDR1 SNHLY, CDR2 FYNNEI. The CDR3 runs 14 residues.

CDR3 protein: CASSHQGRGEAFF. The CDR3 DNA follows: TGTGCCAGCAGCCATCAGGGGAGGGGTGAAGCTTTCTTT. This rearrangement joins TRBV11-1 to TRBJ1-1, with D possibly being TRBD1 (6 bases). The CDR3 loop spans 13 amino acids. The germline gives CDR1 SGHAT, CDR2 FQDESV (reference sequence). V was shortened by 5 bases and J by 7 bases, with 14 bases between the two germline ends. The full variable domain, rest sourced from reference TRBV11-1 and TRBJ1-1, is EAEVAQSPRYKITEKSQAVAFWCDPISGHATLYWYRQILGQGPELLVQFQDESVVDDSQLPKDRFSAERLKGVDSTLKIQPAELGDSAMYLCASSHQGRGEAFFGQGTRLTVV.

This clone was recorded a few times. The gene calls are TRBV14 and TRBJ1-1, with a tentative D call TRBD1 (5 bases). Germline assignment: CDR1 SGHDN and CDR2 FVKESK. Between the trimmed V and J ends, which lost 4 bases and 1 base, there was a span of 13 bases. The CDR3 runs 15 residues. The CDR3, as DNA: TGTGCCAGCAGCCCACGACAGTGGGGGAACACTGAAGCTTTCTTT. Translation: CASSPRQWGNTEAFF.

This chain connects TRBV19 to TRBJ2-1, with 8 nucleotides matching TRBD1. Trimming took 6 bases from V and 0 from J; bases not matched to a gene: 4. CDR3 length equals 15 residues. Germline values: CDR1 LNHDA, CDR2 SQIVND (reference sequence). The CDR3, as DNA: TGTGCCAGTAGCCGCGGACAGGGCTCCTACAATGAGCAGTTCTTC. This gives the protein CASSRGQGSYNEQFF.

The chain combines TRBV11-1 with TRBJ2-1; 12 nucleotides agree with TRBD2. Germline assignment: CDR1 SGHAT and CDR2 FQDESV (reference sequence). The CDR3 totals 17 residues. V lost 1 base to trimming and J lost 7 bases; unmatched junction nucleotides: 8. CDR3 sequence (DNA): TGTGCCAGCAGCTTAGGTTGGACTAGCGGGATAGGGAATGAGCAGTTCTTC. Amino acids: CASSLGWTSGIGNEQFF. Using reference TRBV11-1 and TRBJ2-1 for the parts outside the CDR3, the full variable domain is EAEVAQSPRYKITEKSQAVAFWCDPISGHATLYWYRQILGQGPELLVQFQDESVVDDSQLPKDRFSAERLKGVDSTLKIQPAELGDSAMYLCASSLGWTSGIGNEQFFGPGTRLTVL.

The chain links TRBV7-3 to TRBJ2-7; 12 nucleotides agree with TRBD1. Germline trimming cut 5 bases from V and 4 bases from J; bases unmatched to any gene: 6. This CDR3 is built from 15 residues. The V gene's germline CDR1 is SGHTA and CDR2 FQGTGA. The CDR3 loop is CASSPRDRGPYEQYF. CDR3 bases: TGTGCCAGCAGCCCCCGGGACAGGGGGCCTTACGAGCAGTACTTC.

The genes are TRBV12-5 and TRBJ1-5; 8 nucleotides line up with TRBD1. The CDR3 totals 16 residues. The germline V gene encodes CDR1 LGHNT and CDR2 FRNRAP. Trimming took 1 base from V and 0 from J; bases not matched to a gene: 2. The CDR3 sequence is CASGLGTGHSNQPQHF. As DNA, the CDR3 is TGTGCTAGTGGTTTGGGGACAGGGCATAGCAATCAGCCCCAGCATTTT.

Points on this clone: Germline is not matched at one junction end, which may reflect a read error. The sample carries other DNA sequences with the same CDR3. J is TRBJ2-3 and V is TRBV5-6; TRBD2 is a possible D gene (6 bases). Germline CDR1 is SGHDT and CDR2 is YYEEEE. The length of the CDR3 is 15 residues. The CDR3 region is CASSSASVGGDTQYF. The CDR3 DNA follows: TGTGCCAGCAGCTCGGCCTCCGTCGGGGGAGATACACAGTATTTT.

This clone was observed at least ten times. V usage is TRBV7-9 and J usage is TRBJ1-2; 7 bases fit TRBD1. CDR3 length: 12 residues. Losses at the gene ends were 5 bases for V and 4 bases for J; bases not matched to a gene: 1. Germline V lookup: CDR1 SEHNR, CDR2 FQNEAQ (reference sequence). The CDR3 DNA follows: TGTGCCAGCAGCCGGGACAGCTATGGCTACACCTTC. It is translated as CASSRDSYGYTF.